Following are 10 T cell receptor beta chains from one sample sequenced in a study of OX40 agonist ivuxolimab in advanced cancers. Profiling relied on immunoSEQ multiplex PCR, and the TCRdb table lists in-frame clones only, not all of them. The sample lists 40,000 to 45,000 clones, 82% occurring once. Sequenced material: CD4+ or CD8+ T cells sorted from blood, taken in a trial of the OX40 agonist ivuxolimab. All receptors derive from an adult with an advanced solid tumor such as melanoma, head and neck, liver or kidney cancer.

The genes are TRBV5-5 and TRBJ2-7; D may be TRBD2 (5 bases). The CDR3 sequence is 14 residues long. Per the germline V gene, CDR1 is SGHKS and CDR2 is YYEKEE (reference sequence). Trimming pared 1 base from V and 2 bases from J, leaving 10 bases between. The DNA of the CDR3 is TGTGCCAGCAGCTTGATGGAGGTGGCCTACGAGCAGTACTTC. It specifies CASSLMEVAYEQYF.

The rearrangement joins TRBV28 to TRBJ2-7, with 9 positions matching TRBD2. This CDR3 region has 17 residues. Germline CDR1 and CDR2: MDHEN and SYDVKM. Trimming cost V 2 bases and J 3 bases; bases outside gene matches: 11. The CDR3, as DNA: TGTGCCAGCAGTTTAACCCTTGGGGCTAGCGGGAACTACGAGCAGTACTTC. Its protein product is CASSLTLGASGNYEQYF.

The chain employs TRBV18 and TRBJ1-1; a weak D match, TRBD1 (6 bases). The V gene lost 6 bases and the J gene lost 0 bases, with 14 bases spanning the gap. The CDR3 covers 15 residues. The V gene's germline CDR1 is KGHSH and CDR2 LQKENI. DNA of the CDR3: TGTGCCAGCTCCCGCCCACAGGGAATGAACACTGAAGCTTTCTTT. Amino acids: CASSRPQGMNTEAFF.

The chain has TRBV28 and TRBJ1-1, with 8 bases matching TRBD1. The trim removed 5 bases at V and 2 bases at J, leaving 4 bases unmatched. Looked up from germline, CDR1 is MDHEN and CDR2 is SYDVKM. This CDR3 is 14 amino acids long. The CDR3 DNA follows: TGTGCCAGCAGTGAGGGGACAGGAAACACTGAAGCTTTCTTT. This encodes CASSEGTGNTEAFF.

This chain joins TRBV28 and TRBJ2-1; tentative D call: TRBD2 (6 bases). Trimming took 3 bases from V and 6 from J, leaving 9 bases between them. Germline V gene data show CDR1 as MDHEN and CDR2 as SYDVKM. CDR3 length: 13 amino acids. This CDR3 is CASSFVGGNEQFF. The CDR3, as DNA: TGTGCCAGCAGTTTTGTGGGGGGCAATGAGCAGTTCTTC.

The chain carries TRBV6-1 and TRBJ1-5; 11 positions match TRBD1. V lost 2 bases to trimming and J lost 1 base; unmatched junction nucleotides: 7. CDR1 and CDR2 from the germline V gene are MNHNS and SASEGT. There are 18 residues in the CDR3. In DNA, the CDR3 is TGTGCCAGCAGTGAAAAACCGGGACAGGGGGTAAGCAATCAGCCCCAGCATTTT. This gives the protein CASSEKPGQGVSNQPQHF.

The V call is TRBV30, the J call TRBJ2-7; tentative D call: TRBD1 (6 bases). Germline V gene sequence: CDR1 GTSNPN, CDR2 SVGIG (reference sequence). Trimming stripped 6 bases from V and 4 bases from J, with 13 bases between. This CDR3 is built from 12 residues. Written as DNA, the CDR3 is TGTGCCTGCCGCGAACAGGGTTACGAGCAGTACTTC. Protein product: CACREQGYEQYF.

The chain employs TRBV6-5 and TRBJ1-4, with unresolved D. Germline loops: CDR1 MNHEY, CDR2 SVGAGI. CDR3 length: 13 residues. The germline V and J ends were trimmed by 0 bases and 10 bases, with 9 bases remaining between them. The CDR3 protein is CASSYSSIGKLFF. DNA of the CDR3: TGTGCCAGCAGTTACTCATCGATCGGAAAACTGTTTTTT.

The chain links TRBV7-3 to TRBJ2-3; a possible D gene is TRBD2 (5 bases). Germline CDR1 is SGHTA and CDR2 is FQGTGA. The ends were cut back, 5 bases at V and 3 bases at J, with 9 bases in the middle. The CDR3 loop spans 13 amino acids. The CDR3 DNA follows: TGTGCCAGCAGCATCCTAGCTACAGATACGCAGTATTTT. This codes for CASSILATDTQYF.

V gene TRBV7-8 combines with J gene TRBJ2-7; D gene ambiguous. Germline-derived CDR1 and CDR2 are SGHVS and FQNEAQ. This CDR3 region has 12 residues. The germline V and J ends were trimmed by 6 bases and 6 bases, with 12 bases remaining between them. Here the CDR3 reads CASSMVPSEQYF. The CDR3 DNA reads TGTGCCAGCAGTATGGTACCGAGCGAGCAGTACTTC.